The 10 T cell receptor beta chains below come from one sample, sequenced in a study of glioma-infiltrating T cells after dendritic cell vaccination. This sample's time point: after dendritic cell vaccination, including at tumor progression/relapse. Clones were read by immunoSEQ multiplex PCR, and TCRdb kept only the in-frame ones, dropping some. The sample lists about 99,000 clones, 80% occurring once. This sample comprised blood, obtained after dendritic cell vaccination. These receptors were taken from a human donor with glioblastoma.

The CDR3 region is CASSSTTGAPDTQYF. CDR3 DNA: TGCGCCAGCAGCTCAACGACAGGGGCCCCAGATACGCAGTATTTT. This chain links TRBV5-1 with TRBJ2-3; 8 bases fit TRBD1. The CDR3 contains 15 residues. CDR1 is SGHRS, CDR2 YFSETQ, per germline. J was trimmed by 4 bases and V by 3 bases; bases with no gene match: 7.

The chain has TRBV7-9 and TRBJ1-4, with 7 nucleotides matching TRBD1. After removal of 1 base from V and 5 bases from J, the junction contained 7 bases not matched to a gene. CDR1 is SEHNR, CDR2 FQNEAQ, per germline (reference sequence). CDR3 length: 16 residues. CDR3 in amino acids: CASSLERDRKNEKLFF. For the CDR3, the DNA is TGTGCCAGCAGCTTAGAAAGGGACAGAAAGAATGAAAAACTGTTTTTT.

The chain links TRBV11-3 to TRBJ2-7; the D is unclear. Trimming left V 11 bases short and J 3 bases short, with 14 bases between. Germline CDR1 reads SGHNT; CDR2 reads YENEEA. This CDR3 is 12 amino acids long. The CDR3, as DNA: TGTGCCCGAGTCAGACTGAACTACGAGCAGTACTTC. Its protein product is CARVRLNYEQYF. The variable domain in full, completed from reference TRBV11-3 and TRBJ2-7, reads EAGVVQSPRYKIIEKKQPVAFWCNPISGHNTLYWYLQNLGQGPELLIRYENEEAVDDSQLPKDRFSAERLKGVDSTLKIQPAELGDSAVYLCARVRLNYEQYFGPGTRLTVT.

This sequence joins TRBV6-1 and TRBJ1-2; D gene uncertain. Germline assignment: CDR1 MNHNS and CDR2 SASEGT. The CDR3 spans 13 residues. The V end was cut by 4 bases, the J end by 4 bases, with 10 bases between. The CDR3: CASSVETTYGYTF. The DNA for the CDR3 is TGTGCCAGCAGTGTGGAGACCACCTATGGCTACACCTTC.

The chain joins TRBV4-1 to TRBJ2-7; a possible D gene is TRBD2 (5 bases). This CDR3 spans 15 amino acids. CDR1 is MGHRA, CDR2 YSYEKL, per germline. Trimming cost V 1 base and J 7 bases, with 17 bases left between them. The chain's CDR3 is CASSQAKRSSEEQYF. In nucleotides, the CDR3 is TGCGCCAGCAGCCAAGCTAAGCGGTCGTCAGAGGAGCAGTACTTC.

This clone occurred once. The chain is built from TRBV9 and TRBJ2-7; D is unresolved. This CDR3 region has 15 residues. Germline V lookup: CDR1 SGDLS, CDR2 YYNGEE. V lost 0 bases and J lost 3, with 13 bases in between. CDR3 amino acids: CASSVGYFPSYEQYF. DNA for the CDR3: TGTGCCAGCAGCGTAGGCTACTTCCCAAGCTACGAGCAGTACTTC.

The chain carries TRBV25-1 and TRBJ1-2; a possible D gene is TRBD1 (5 bases). The CDR3 extends over 12 amino acids. Germline V CDR1 and CDR2: MGHDK, SYGVNS. V gave up 9 bases and J gave up 1 base, with 9 bases separating them. CDR3 protein: CASRGGNYGYTF. As DNA, the CDR3 is TGTGCCAGTCGGGGGGGTAACTATGGCTACACCTTC.

This chain uses TRBV5-1 with TRBJ2-7; 11 bases are shared with TRBD2. The length of the CDR3 is 15 residues. Germline loops: CDR1 SGHRS, CDR2 YFSETQ. V trimming: 6 bases; J trimming: 6 bases; junction bases outside the gene matches: 11. CDR3 in DNA: TGCGCCAGCACTTCCCAGGGGCTAGCGGGAGGCGAGCAGTACTTC. Its translation is CASTSQGLAGGEQYF.

The chain combines TRBV5-1 with TRBJ2-1; D unclear. The V end was cut by 5 bases, the J end by 5 bases, with 11 bases between. Germline V CDR1 and CDR2: SGHRS, YFSETQ. This CDR3 comprises 13 residues. As DNA, the CDR3 is TGCGCCAGCAGAAGTTTGGCACACAATGAGCAGTTCTTC. Translated, it gives CASRSLAHNEQFF.

This chain links TRBV5-1 with TRBJ2-5, with unresolved D. The CDR3 loop spans 15 amino acids. Deletions cut 7 bases from V and 3 bases from J, with 19 bases between. Germline V gene lookup returns CDR1 SGHRS and CDR2 YFSETQ. The DNA for the CDR3 is TGCGCCAGCCAAACTATAGGCCCCCGGGAAGAGACCCAGTACTTC. This encodes CASQTIGPREETQYF. Filled out from reference TRBV5-1 and TRBJ2-5, the complete variable domain reads KAGVTQTPRYLIKTRGQQVTLSCSPISGHRSVSWYQQTPGQGLQFLFEYFSETQRNKGNFPGRFSGRQFSNSRSEMNVSTLELGDSALYLCASQTIGPREETQYFGPGTRLLVL.